In its sample, the clone carrying this TCR beta chain was seen a few times. The data are from a study of T cells after yellow fever vaccination. Germline CDR1 is SEHNR and CDR2 is FQNEAQ (reference sequence). The CDR3 runs 16 residues. V was pared by 2 bases and J by 0 bases, with 12 bases between. Generation of TCR cDNA used 5'RACE template switching (which added a universal primer site and UMIs). MiXCR was run by TCRdb on the 5' RACE reads, yielding one entry per CDR3 protein. This sample has 200,000 to 300,000 distinct CDR3 sequences, with about 3.7% found just once. The TCR comes from a man aged 18 to 35 who received the YFV17D yellow fever vaccine. Sequences were derived from PBMCs, sampled 15 days after the yellow fever booster vaccination. This rearrangement joins TRBV7-9 to TRBJ2-3; no firm D call. CDR3 loop: CASSLRSGTSTDTQYF. The CDR3 DNA reads as TGTGCCAGCAGCTTACGGTCGGGTACTAGCACAGATACGCAGTATTTT.